Presented here are 9 T cell receptor beta chains from one specimen sequenced in a study of response to subunit inactivated influenza vaccine. TCRdb processed the RT-PCR reads anew with MiXCR; each CDR3 protein has one entry. The data contain 450,000 to 550,000 distinct CDR3 sequences, about 25% of them singletons. The sample was CD4+ T cells sorted from PBMCs, taken 4 to 6 days after vaccination. The receptors stem from a man aged 50 or older who received an inactivated influenza vaccine.

The chain has TRBV10-3 and TRBJ2-1, with D possibly being TRBD2 (5 bases). V gave up 10 bases and J gave up 6 bases, with 19 bases separating them. This CDR3 is built from 14 residues. CDR1 is ENHRY, CDR2 SYGVKD, per germline. The CDR3 region has the DNA TGTGCCACGGAGGAGCGTATTGGCTTCAATGAGCAGTTCTTC. It is translated as CATEERIGFNEQFF.

The chain joins TRBV7-8 to TRBJ1-6; D possibly corresponds to TRBD1 (5 bases). The CDR3 has 15 residues. Per germline, CDR1 SGHVS and CDR2 FQNEAQ. V was trimmed by 6 bases and J by 7 bases, leaving 16 bases between them. Here the CDR3 reads CASRETGTANSPLHF. As DNA, the CDR3 is TGTGCCAGCAGGGAGACCGGGACGGCGAATTCACCCCTCCACTTT.

V usage is TRBV6-5 and J usage is TRBJ2-7; tentatively, D is TRBD1 (6 bases). This CDR3 is 15 amino acids long. V dropped 0 bases and J dropped 2 bases, with 11 bases sitting between them. The germline V gene encodes CDR1 MNHEY and CDR2 SVGAGI. The CDR3 loop is CASSYSNRATYEQYF. CDR3 nucleotide sequence: TGTGCCAGCAGTTACTCCAACAGGGCTACCTACGAGCAGTACTTC.

Only one count was recorded for this clonotype. The chain couples TRBV12-3 or TRBV12-4 to TRBJ2-3, with 9 nucleotides matching TRBD1. V lost 6 bases, J lost 0 bases, and 16 bases stayed unmatched. The CDR3 length is 19 residues. The CDR3 is CASRRPTGGGGGSTDTQYF. CDR3 DNA: TGTGCCAGCAGACGCCCGACAGGGGGTGGCGGGGGAAGCACAGATACGCAGTATTTT.

The V gene is TRBV4-2, the J gene TRBJ2-1; 9 bases fit TRBD2. In germline, CDR1 is LGHNA, CDR2 YNFKEQ. V shed 2 bases, J shed 4 bases, and the junction held 9 bases outside the gene matches. The CDR3 is 17 amino acids. The CDR3 loop is CASSQSTAGGLYNEQFF. CDR3 DNA: TGTGCCAGCAGCCAAAGCACGGCGGGGGGGCTATACAATGAGCAGTTCTTC.

The V call is TRBV5-1, the J call TRBJ2-7, with TRBD1 matching over 7 bases. The length of the CDR3 is 16 residues. Looked up from germline, CDR1 is SGHRS and CDR2 is YFSETQ. V shed 4 bases and J 5 bases; nucleotides not matched to a gene: 15. This chain's CDR3 is CASSPLRDSTYHEQYF. CDR3 in DNA: TGCGCCAGCAGCCCGCTCCGGGACAGTACATACCACGAGCAGTACTTC.

The chain links TRBV7-2 to TRBJ2-1, with 11 positions matching TRBD2. J was trimmed by 4 bases and V by 5 bases; bases with no gene match: 7. This CDR3 spans 16 amino acids. Germline-derived CDR1 and CDR2 are SGHTA and FQGNSA. DNA of the CDR3: TGTGCCAGCAGCCTACTAGCGGGAGTAGTATACAATGAGCAGTTCTTC. As protein: CASSLLAGVVYNEQFF. Full variable domain (missing parts from reference TRBV7-2 and TRBJ2-1): GAGVSQSPSNKVTEKGKDVELRCDPISGHTALYWYRQSLGQGLEFLIYFQGNSAPDKSGLPSDRFSAERTGGSVSTLTIQRTQQEDSAVYLCASSLLAGVVYNEQFFGPGTRLTVL.

The genes are TRBV20-1 and TRBJ2-7; D is possibly TRBD2 (5 bases). This CDR3 is built from 14 residues. The V end was cut by 1 base, the J end by 9 bases, with 19 bases between. CDR1 and CDR2 (germline): DFQATT, SNEGSKA (reference sequence). CDR3 protein: CSARVPGSAVGQYF. The DNA of the CDR3 is TGCAGTGCTAGAGTCCCGGGAAGCGCCGTTGGGCAGTACTTC.

This clonotype occurred a few times. V and J are TRBV5-1 and TRBJ1-1; D remains unclear. CDR1 is SGHRS, CDR2 YFSETQ, per germline. The CDR3 sequence is 14 residues long. V lost 1 base and J 1 base, leaving 8 bases between the germline ends. The CDR3: CASSLMGENTEAFF. DNA of the CDR3: TGCGCCAGCAGCTTGATGGGTGAGAACACTGAAGCTTTCTTT.